This T cell receptor beta chain is drawn from a study of blood T cell repertoires in COVID-19. Study at large: PBMCs, B-cell-depleted T cells, or T cells were the source of the cDNA or gDNA that made up the material.

The age range of participants was 18 to 89 years, with residence in about 25 US areas. Cohort 3 recovery required two negative PCRs, clearance, or symptom resolution. In the original analysis: Estimation of nucleated cell counts was performed using reference gene primer amplification. Sequenced by immunoSEQ multiplex PCR; TCRdb stores in-frame clones only, minus some. Clonal size and the V and J genes are those of that table, whereas D and trimming came from the DNA. The sample includes more than 300,000 clones, 88% of them seen just once. V gave up 3 bases and J gave up 1 base, with 9 bases separating them. The CDR3 covers 14 residues. The germline V gene has CDR1 SGHAT and CDR2 FQNNGV.

The TCR sequence derives from a woman aged 18-29 years who had recovered from COVID-19. The gene calls are TRBV11-2 and TRBJ2-5, with D uncertain. The sequencing input was PBMCs or T cells enriched from blood (not recorded which). The CDR3 sequence is CASSFVATQETQYF. Here the CDR3 DNA reads TGTGCCAGCAGCTTCGTAGCCACCCAAGAGACCCAGTACTTC.